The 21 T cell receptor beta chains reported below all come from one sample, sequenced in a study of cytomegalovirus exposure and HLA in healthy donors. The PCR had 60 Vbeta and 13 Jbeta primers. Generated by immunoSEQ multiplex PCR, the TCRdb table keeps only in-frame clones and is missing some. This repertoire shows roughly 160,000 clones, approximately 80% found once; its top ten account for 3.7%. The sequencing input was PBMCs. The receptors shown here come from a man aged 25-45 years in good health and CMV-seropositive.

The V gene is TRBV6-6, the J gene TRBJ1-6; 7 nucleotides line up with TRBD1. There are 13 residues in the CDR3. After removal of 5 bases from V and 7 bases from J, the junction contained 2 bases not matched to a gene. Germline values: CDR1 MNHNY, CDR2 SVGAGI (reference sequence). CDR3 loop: CASSTTGNSPLHF. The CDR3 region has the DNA TGTGCCAGCAGTACGACAGGGAATTCACCCCTCCACTTT.

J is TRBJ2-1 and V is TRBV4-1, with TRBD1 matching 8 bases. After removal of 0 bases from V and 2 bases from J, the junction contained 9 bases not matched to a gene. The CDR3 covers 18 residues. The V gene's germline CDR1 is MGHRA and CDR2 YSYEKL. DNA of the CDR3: TGCGCCAGCAGCCAAGAATCCGGGCAGGGGGCCCCCTACAATGAGCAGTTCTTC. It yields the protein CASSQESGQGAPYNEQFF.

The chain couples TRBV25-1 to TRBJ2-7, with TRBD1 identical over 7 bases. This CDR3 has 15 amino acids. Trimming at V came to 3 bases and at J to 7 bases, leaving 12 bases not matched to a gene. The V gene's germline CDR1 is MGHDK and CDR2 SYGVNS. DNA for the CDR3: TGTGCCAGCAGTGACCCCCGGACAGGTTTATTTGAGCAGTACTTC. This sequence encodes CASSDPRTGLFEQYF.

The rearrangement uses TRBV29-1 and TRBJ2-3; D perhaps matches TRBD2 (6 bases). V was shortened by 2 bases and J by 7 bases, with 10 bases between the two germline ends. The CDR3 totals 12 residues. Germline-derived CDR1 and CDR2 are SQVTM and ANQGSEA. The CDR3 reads CSVERDSHTQYF. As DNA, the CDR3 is TGCAGCGTTGAACGGGACTCCCATACGCAGTATTTT.

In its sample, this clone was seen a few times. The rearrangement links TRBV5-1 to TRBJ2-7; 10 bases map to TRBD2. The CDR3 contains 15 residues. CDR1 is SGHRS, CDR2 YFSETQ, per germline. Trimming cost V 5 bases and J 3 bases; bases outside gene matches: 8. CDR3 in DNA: TGCGCCAGCAGAACCACTAGCGGGGCCTACTACGAGCAGTACTTC. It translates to CASRTTSGAYYEQYF.

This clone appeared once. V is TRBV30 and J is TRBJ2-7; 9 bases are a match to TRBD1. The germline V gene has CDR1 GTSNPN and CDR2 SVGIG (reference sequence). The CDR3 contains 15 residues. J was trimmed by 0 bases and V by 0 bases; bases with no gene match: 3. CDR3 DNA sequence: TGTGCCTGGAGTGTAGGGACAGGGATCTCCTACGAGCAGTACTTC. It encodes CAWSVGTGISYEQYF.

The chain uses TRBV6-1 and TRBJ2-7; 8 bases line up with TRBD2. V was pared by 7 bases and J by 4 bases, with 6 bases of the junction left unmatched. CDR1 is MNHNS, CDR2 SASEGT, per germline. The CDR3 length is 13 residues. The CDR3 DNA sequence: TGTGCCAGCAAGGGACTAGGACGGTACGAGCAGTACTTC. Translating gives CASKGLGRYEQYF.

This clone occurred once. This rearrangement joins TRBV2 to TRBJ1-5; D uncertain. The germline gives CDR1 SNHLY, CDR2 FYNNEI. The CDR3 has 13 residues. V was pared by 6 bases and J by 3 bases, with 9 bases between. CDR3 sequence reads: CASRREVNQPQHF. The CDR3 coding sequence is TGTGCCAGCAGAAGGGAGGTCAATCAGCCCCAGCATTTT.

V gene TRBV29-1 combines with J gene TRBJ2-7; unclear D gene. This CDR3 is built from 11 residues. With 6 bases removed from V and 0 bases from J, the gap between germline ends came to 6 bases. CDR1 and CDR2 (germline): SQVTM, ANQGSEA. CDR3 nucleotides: TGCAGCGTAGCACTCTCCTACGAGCAGTACTTC. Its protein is CSVALSYEQYF.

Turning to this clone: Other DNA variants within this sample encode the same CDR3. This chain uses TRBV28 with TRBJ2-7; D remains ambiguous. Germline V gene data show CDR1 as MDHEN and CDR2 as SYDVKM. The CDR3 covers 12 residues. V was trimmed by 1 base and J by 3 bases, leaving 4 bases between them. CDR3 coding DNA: TGTGCCAGCAGTTTATCGGGCTACGAGCAGTACTTC. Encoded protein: CASSLSGYEQYF.

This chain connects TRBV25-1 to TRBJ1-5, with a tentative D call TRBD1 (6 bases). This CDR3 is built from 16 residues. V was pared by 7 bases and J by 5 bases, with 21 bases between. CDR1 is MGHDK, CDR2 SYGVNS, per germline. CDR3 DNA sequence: TGTGCCAGCACCCTAGGGGGGAGGGGCAGGTATCAGCCCCAGCATTTT. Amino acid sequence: CASTLGGRGRYQPQHF.

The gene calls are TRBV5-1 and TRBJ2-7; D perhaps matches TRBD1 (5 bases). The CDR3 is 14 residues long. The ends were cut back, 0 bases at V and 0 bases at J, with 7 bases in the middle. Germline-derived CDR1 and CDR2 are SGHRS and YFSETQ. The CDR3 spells CASSLEQVSYEQYF. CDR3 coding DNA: TGCGCCAGCAGCTTGGAACAGGTCTCCTACGAGCAGTACTTC.

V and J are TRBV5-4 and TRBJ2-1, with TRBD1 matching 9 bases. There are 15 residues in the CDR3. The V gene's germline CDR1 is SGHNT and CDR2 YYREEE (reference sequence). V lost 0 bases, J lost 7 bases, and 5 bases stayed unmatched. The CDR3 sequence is CASSLGGTGRNEQFF. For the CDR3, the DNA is TGTGCCAGCAGCTTGGGCGGGACAGGGAGGAATGAGCAGTTCTTC.

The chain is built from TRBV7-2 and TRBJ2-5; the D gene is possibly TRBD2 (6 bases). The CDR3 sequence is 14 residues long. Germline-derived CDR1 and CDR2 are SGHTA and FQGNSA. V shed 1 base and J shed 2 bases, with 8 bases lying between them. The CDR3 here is CASSLDGRQETQYF. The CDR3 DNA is TGTGCCAGCAGCTTAGACGGGAGACAAGAGACCCAGTACTTC.

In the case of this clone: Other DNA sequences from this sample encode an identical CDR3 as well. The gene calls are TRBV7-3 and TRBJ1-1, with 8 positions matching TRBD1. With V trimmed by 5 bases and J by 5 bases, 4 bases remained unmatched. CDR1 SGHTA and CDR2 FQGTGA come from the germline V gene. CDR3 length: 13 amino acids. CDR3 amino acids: CASSQQGGTEAFF. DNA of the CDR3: TGTGCCAGCAGCCAACAGGGGGGGACTGAAGCTTTCTTT.

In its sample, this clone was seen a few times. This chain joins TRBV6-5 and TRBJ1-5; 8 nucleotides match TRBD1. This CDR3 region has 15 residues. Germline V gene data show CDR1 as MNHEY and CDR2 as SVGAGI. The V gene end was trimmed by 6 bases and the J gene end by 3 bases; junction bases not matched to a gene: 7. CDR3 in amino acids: CASRRTGRANQPQHF. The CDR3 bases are TGTGCCAGCAGGCGGACAGGGAGGGCCAATCAGCCCCAGCATTTT.

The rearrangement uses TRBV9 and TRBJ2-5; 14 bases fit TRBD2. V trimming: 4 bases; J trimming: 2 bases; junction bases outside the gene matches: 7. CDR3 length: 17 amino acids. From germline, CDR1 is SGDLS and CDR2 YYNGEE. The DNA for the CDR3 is TGTGCCAGCAGCATGACGGGACTAGCGGGGGAGCAAGAGACCCAGTACTTC. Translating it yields CASSMTGLAGEQETQYF.

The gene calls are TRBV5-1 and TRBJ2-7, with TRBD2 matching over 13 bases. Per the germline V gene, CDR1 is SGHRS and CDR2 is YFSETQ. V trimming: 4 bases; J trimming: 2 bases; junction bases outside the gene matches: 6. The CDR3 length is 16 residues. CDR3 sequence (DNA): TGCGCCAGCAGCCAAAGAGGACTAGCGGGGGCCTACGAGCAGTACTTC. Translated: CASSQRGLAGAYEQYF.

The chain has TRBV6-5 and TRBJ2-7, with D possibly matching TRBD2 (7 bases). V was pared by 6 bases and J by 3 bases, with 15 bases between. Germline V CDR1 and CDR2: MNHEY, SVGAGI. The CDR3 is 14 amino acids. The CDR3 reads CASRKGGGLYEQYF. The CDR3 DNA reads TGTGCCAGCAGGAAAGGGGGGGGACTCTACGAGCAGTACTTC.

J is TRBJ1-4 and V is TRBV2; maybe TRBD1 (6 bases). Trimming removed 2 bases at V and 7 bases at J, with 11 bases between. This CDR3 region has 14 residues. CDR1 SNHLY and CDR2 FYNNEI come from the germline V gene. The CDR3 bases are TGTGCCAGCAGTGAACACAGGGAATCTGAAAAACTGTTTTTT. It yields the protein CASSEHRESEKLFF.

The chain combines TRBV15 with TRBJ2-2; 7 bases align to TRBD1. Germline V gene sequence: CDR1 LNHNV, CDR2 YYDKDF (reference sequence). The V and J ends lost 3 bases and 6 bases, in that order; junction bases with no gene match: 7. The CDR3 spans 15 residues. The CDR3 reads CATSSPTGVAGELFF. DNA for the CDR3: TGTGCCACCAGCAGTCCCACAGGGGTCGCCGGGGAGCTGTTTTTT.